This T cell receptor beta chain derives from a study of radiation and T cells in renal cell carcinoma. Study-level background: Nephrectomy followed 15 Gy stereotactic body radiation by 4 weeks. Study-level findings and limits: No pretreatment tumor biopsies were available for baseline clonotypes.

TCRdb's table, derived via immunoSEQ multiplex PCR, lists solely in-frame clones and lacks some. The sample records about 91,000 clones, under 90% being singletons. Comment on this clone: Its matching antigen is unknown.

The time point is: baseline pretreatment blood. Treatment meaning: 15 Gy SBRT to primary tumor, nephrectomy 4 weeks later. Radiation-treated patients gave blood at baseline, week 2 and week 4. The TCR comes from a man aged 55 to 70 with renal cell carcinoma. Sequenced material: blood, taken from a patient whose treatment included radiotherapy and nephrectomy.

The CDR3: CAIQSSSGNTIYF. The CDR3 DNA follows: TGTGCCATACAGAGTTCCTCTGGAAACACCATATATTTT. V and J are TRBV28 and TRBJ1-3; D unresolved. This CDR3 region has 13 residues. Germline V gene lookup returns CDR1 MDHEN and CDR2 SYDVKM. The V end lost 10 bases, the J end lost 0 bases, and 10 bases lay between the germline ends.